This entry describes one TCR beta chain. Per the study methods: Estimation of nucleated cell counts was performed using reference gene primer amplification. The data were produced by immunoSEQ multiplex PCR, yet TCRdb's version contains in-frame clones alone and is incomplete. The D gene and trimming were derived from the DNA, and the V and J assignments and clone size from that table. The sample records 150,000 to 200,000 clones, approximately 86% being singletons. These data originate in a study of blood T cell repertoires in COVID-19. Study as a whole: COVID-19 samples collected from the United States, Italy and Spain covered acute and convalescent phases. T cells, B-cell-depleted T cells, or PBMCs provided the cDNA or gDNA that served as material.

Trimming shortened V by 6 bases and J by 2 bases, and 11 bases separated the two germline ends. The germline CDR1 and CDR2 sequences are MNHNY and SVGAGI (reference sequence). CDR3 length: 13 amino acids. This chain joins TRBV6-6 and TRBJ2-7, with D possibly being TRBD2 (6 bases). The receptor was isolated from a man aged 50 or older with active or convalescent COVID-19. Material for sequencing was peripheral blood. The CDR3, as DNA: TGTGCCAGCAGCTGGACTAACACCTACGAGCAGTACTTC. It specifies CASSWTNTYEQYF.